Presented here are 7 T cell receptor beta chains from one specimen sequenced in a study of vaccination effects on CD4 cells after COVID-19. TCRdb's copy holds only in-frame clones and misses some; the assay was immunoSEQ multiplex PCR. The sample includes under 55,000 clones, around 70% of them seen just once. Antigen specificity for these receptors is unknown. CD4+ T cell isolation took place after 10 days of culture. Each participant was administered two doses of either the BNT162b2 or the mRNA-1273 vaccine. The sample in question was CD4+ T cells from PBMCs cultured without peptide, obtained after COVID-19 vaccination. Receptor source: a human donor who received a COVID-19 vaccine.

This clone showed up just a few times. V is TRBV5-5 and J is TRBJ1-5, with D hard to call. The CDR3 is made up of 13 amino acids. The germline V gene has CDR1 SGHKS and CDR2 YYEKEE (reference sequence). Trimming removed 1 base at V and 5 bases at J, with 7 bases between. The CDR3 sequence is CASSLWSHQPQHF. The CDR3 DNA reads TGTGCCAGCAGCTTGTGGAGTCATCAGCCCCAGCATTTT. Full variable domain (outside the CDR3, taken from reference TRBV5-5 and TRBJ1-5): DAGVTQSPTHLIKTRGQQVTLRCSPISGHKSVSWYQQVLGQGPQFIFQYYEKEERGRGNFPDRFSARQFPNYSSELNVNALLLGDSALYLCASSLWSHQPQHFGDGTRLSIL.

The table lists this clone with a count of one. CDR3 loop: CATSDFPDRDGTDTQYF. The CDR3, as DNA: TGTGCCACCAGTGATTTCCCAGACAGGGATGGTACAGATACGCAGTATTTT. This chain uses TRBV24-1 with TRBJ2-3; the match to TRBD1 covers 7 bases. With V trimmed by 1 base and J by 3 bases, 9 bases remained unmatched. The CDR3 sequence is 17 residues long. Germline values: CDR1 KGHDR, CDR2 SFDVKD.

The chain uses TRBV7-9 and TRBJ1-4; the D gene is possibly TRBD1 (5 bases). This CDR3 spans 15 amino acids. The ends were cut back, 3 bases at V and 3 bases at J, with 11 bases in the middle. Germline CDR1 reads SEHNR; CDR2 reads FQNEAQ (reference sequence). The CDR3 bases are TGTGCCAGCAGCTTCGAGGGGAGGTCTAATGAAAAACTGTTTTTT. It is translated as CASSFEGRSNEKLFF.

The CDR3 is CASSLDRANTGELFF. The CDR3 DNA reads as TGTGCCAGCAGCTTAGACAGGGCGAACACCGGGGAGCTGTTTTTT. The chain employs TRBV11-1 and TRBJ2-2; D possibly corresponds to TRBD1 (6 bases). CDR1 SGHAT and CDR2 FQDESV come from the germline V gene (reference sequence). This CDR3 comprises 15 residues. V was cut by 1 base and J by 0 bases, with 6 bases left in between. The full variable domain, in which reference TRBV11-1 and TRBJ2-2 provide the parts outside the CDR3, is EAEVAQSPRYKITEKSQAVAFWCDPISGHATLYWYRQILGQGPELLVQFQDESVVDDSQLPKDRFSAERLKGVDSTLKIQPAELGDSAMYLCASSLDRANTGELFFGEGSRLTVL.

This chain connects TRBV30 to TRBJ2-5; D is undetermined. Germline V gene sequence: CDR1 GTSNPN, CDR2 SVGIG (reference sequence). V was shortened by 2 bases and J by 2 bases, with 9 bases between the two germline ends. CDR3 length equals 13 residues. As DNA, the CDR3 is TGTGCCTGGAGTAGAAGGGCGCAAGAGACCCAGTACTTC. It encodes CAWSRRAQETQYF. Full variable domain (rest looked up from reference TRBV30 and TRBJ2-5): SQTIHQWPATLVQPVGSPLSLECTVEGTSNPNLYWYRQAAGRGLQLLFYSVGIGQISSEVPQNLSASRPQDRQFILSSKKLLLSDSGFYLCAWSRRAQETQYFGPGTRLLVL.

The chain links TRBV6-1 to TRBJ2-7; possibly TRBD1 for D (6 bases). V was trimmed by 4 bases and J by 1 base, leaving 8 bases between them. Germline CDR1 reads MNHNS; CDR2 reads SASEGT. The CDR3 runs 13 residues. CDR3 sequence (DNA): TGTGCCAGCAGTGGACAGGCTTCCTACGAGCAGTACTTC. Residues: CASSGQASYEQYF.

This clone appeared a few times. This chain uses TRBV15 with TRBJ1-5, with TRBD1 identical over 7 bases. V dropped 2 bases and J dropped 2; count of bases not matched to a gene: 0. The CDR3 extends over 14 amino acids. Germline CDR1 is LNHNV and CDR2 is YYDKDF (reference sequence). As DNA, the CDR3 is TGTGCCACCAGCAGAACAGGGGGCAATCAGCCCCAGCATTTT. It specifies CATSRTGGNQPQHF.